This TCR beta chain comes out of a study of blood T cell repertoires in COVID-19 (dated by TCRdb to the early 2020s). Regarding the complete study: Collaborator samples came from the United States, Italy and Spain and covered acute and convalescent phases of COVID-19. The dataset comprised deeply sampled blood TCRbeta repertoires from subjects exposed to, actively infected with, or recovered from COVID-19. The samples were drawn from the first 160 participants of the ongoing ImmuneRACE study and from about 1,200 subjects provided by 6 global collaborators. Where HLA class I and class II types were available, the types were taken from metadata supplied by the sample provider, not from assay-based typing. Nearly every sample came with metadata listing a de-identified subject ID, COVID-19 status, age in years and sex. A freely available public database, intended as a resource for researchers studying the immune response to SARS-CoV-2, is where the repertoires were released. The material from the prospective study consisted of cDNA or gDNA derived from T cells, B-cell-depleted T cells, or PBMCs.

Whole blood was collected in K2EDTA tubes by collaborating institutions according to the institutions' own protocols. For TCRbeta analysis, collaborators shipped samples in one of three forms: frozen whole blood, isolated PBMCs, or DNA extracted from either of those sample types. The study at large found these results: The quantity of clinical and demographic metadata differed by source and by participant and was supplied without curation.

The immunoSEQ Assay, a bias-controlled multiplex PCR, was used to amplify TCRbeta CDR3 regions from genomic DNA. The published analysis was carried out like this. Within the assay, amplification of reference gene primers was used to estimate how many nucleated cells each sample contained. To quantify the absolute abundance of each unique TCRbeta CDR3 rearrangement, sequence reads were collapsed and filtered. For each sample, productive Simpson clonality was calculated as the square root of Simpson's diversity index over productive rearrangements. This is the immuneACCESS table as TCRdb keeps it, with only in-frame sequences that have V and J called. A part of the clones is gone; compared with another copy, unresolved V genes explain less than half, and the rest is unexplained. Clonal size and the V and J genes are those of that table, whereas D and trimming came from the DNA. The sample table lists around 140,000 clones, 88% of them with a count of one. Clones ranked in the top ten supply roughly 2.1% of the sample.

Note on this clone: Its binding antigen is unknown. There are no base qualities to consult, and no much larger clone falls within one base.

From the cysteine through the phenylalanine, the CDR3 covers 19 amino acids. The read is trimmed to its CDR3 DNA, 57 bases read in frame from base 1. According to the germline V gene (reference sequence), CDR1 reads SEHNR and CDR2 reads FQNEAQ. Ends trimmed: V by 2 bases, J by 10 bases; bases unmatched to a gene: 21. The source of this sequence is a man in his 70s with active COVID-19. Material: peripheral blood. The chain uses TRBV7-9 and TRBJ2-1, with TRBD1 identical over 9 junction bases. In nucleotides, the sequence is TGTGCCAGCAGCTTACGCCGGACGTCTACAGGGGGCGCCGGGGCGGAGCAGTTCTTC. Its amino acids are CASSLRRTSTGGAGAEQFF.